This TCR beta chain comes out of a study of blood T cell repertoires in COVID-19. Authors' data handling: It was from reference gene primer amplification that nucleated cell counts were estimated. Assay: immunoSEQ multiplex PCR; the TCRdb copy retains only in-frame clones and omits some. V, J and clone size are those of that table, while D and trimming were read from the DNA. Among 65,000 or so clones listed, around 90% were seen once. The germline V gene has CDR1 MDHEN and CDR2 SYDVKM. V shed 1 base, J shed 6 bases, and the junction held 7 bases outside the gene matches. The CDR3 has 15 residues. Material for sequencing was peripheral blood. The source is a human donor with acute or convalescent COVID-19. The donor label of this sample is uncertain. The J gene is TRBJ2-7, the V gene TRBV28, with 9 bases that match TRBD1. The CDR3 nucleotides read TGTGCCAGCAGTTTATTGACAGGGGGACGTAGCGAGCAGTACTTC. It yields the protein CASSLLTGGRSEQYF.